This TCR beta chain was recorded in a study of T cells in Graves' hyperthyroidism and ophthalmopathy. Overall study findings and caveats: Separation of ophthalmopathy from stable hyperthyroidism was achieved by a 13 V-J model. Among thyroid clonotypes expanded above 0.001, most also appeared in blood.

This clonotype was recorded once. Its antigen remains unidentified. The CDR3 regions of TCR beta were amplified from RNA transcripts. First-round RT-PCR targeting the TCR CDR3 was performed with the HTBI primer set. TCRdb fed the multiplex PCR reads into MiXCR, producing one record per CDR3 protein. The data contain over 500,000 distinct CDR3 sequences, about 45% of them singletons. The CDR3 loop spans 14 amino acids. J was trimmed by 5 bases and V by 5 bases; bases with no gene match: 7. Per germline, CDR1 SGHRS and CDR2 YFSETQ. Exclusions: uncontrolled infection, other autoimmune disease, pregnancy, lactation. The diagnostic basis comprised clinical symptoms, serum thyroxine and TRAb, thyroid ultrasound and orbital computed tomography.

The source is an adult woman with Graves' disease, either hyperthyroidism or ophthalmopathy (not recorded which). Sample: peripheral blood or thyroid tissue (not recorded which). This rearrangement joins TRBV5-1 to TRBJ2-5; 9 bases fit TRBD2. The CDR3 DNA follows: TGCGCCAGCAGTCCTAGCGGGAACGAGGAGACCCAGTACTTC. As protein: CASSPSGNEETQYF.